This T cell receptor delta chain was identified in a study of delta chains in infants with herpesvirus infections. General study findings and limits: The public clonotype decayed quickly, seemingly gone after about two months.

The CDR3 has 19 amino acids. Germline CDR1 is GEAIGNYY and CDR2 is EKD. Gamma-chain- and delta-chain-specific primers converted PBMC RNA into TCR cDNA. TCRdb redid clone calling on the RT-PCR reads using CATT. Among approximately 800 delta-chain clones listed, 20% to 25% were seen once. A remark on this clone: Its antigen is unidentified. This likely traces to a read error, being one base from a far larger clone.

This rearrangement joins TRDV2 to TRDJ3, with D tentatively TRDD3 (6 bases). The receptor was derived from a human donor who was a Ugandan infant, either HIV-exposed or HIV-unexposed (not recorded which). Material: peripheral blood, obtained at time point 2 of longitudinal follow-up. The chain's CDR3 is CACDTIDGGSSWDNRQMFF. In nucleotides, the CDR3 is TGTGCCTGTGACACCATCGATGGGGGGAGCTCCTGGGACAACCGACAGATGTTTTTC.